The T cell receptor beta chain described here comes from a study of CD8 T cells in Susac syndrome. Germline values: CDR1 SGDLS, CDR2 YYNGEE. CDR3 length: 13 residues. The V gene lost 1 base and the J gene lost 9 bases, with 11 bases spanning the gap. With respect to this clonotype: Its specificity is not known.

Study-level points and caveats: In Susac syndrome, the CD4+ T cell repertoires did not show clonal expansion.

RNA was extracted with the RNeasy kit, and a quantity of about 0.45 to 1 ug was reverse transcribed using random hexamers. The CDR3 of TCR beta was amplified by immunoSEQ multiplex PCR across 54 Vbeta and 13 Jbeta. TCRdb itself ran the immunoSEQ multiplex PCR reads through MiXCR, one entry per CDR3 protein. The sample gives around 140,000 distinct CDR3 sequences, around 95% of which show up once; roughly 0.14% is in the top ten. The chain recombines TRBV9 with TRBJ2-1; weak D call: TRBD2 (6 bases). This receptor was obtained from a human donor with Susac syndrome. Specimen: CD4+ T cells from PBMCs. The CDR3 DNA follows: TGTGCCAGCAGCGTAAAACTAGCTGGTGAGCAGTTCTTC. Translated, it gives CASSVKLAGEQFF.